The rows below give T cell receptor beta chains drawn from one sample of a study of human T cells and chemical hapten exposure. From the RACE reads, TCRdb called clonotypes with MiXCR, one entry per CDR3 protein. This table holds 150,000 to 200,000 distinct CDR3 sequences, 20% to 25% found once. Source: whole blood, taken in connection with sensitization to the hapten diphenylcyclopropenone (DPC). The receptors were gathered from a woman aged 45-65 years with alopecia areata. Some clones in this sample may be carry-over from other donors' samples. Both conserved end residues are part of each CDR3. A D gene is named only where the DNA matches it firmly. Clone sizes are given selectively: once, few, many, or a class where the clone is expanded.

d_call	j_call	clone_size	v_call	cdr3_nt	cdr3_aa
.	TRBJ2-7	few	TRBV29-1	TGCAGCGTTGTGCAGGGCTCCTACGAGCAGTACTTC	CSVVQGSYEQYF
.	TRBJ2-4	.	TRBV29-1	TGCAGCGTTGAAGTCGGGGGCAAAAACATTCAGTACTTC	CSVEVGGKNIQYF
.	TRBJ1-1	.	TRBV10-3	TGTGCCATCAGTGAGACCTCAGGGTACACTGAAGCTTTCTTT	CAISETSGYTEAFF
TRBD2	TRBJ2-5	.	TRBV10-3	TGTGCCATCAGTGATGGGACTAGAGAAGAGACCCAGTACTTC	CAISDGTREETQYF
.	TRBJ1-1	few	TRBV12-3/TRBV12-4	TGTGCCAGCAGCAGAACCAGGGGAGACACTGAAGCTTTCTTT	CASSRTRGDTEAFF
.	TRBJ2-1	few	TRBV20-1	TGCAGTGCTAGTAGCGACTCCCGTCGTGTGCTCAATGAGCAGTTCTTC	CSASSDSRRVLNEQFF
.	TRBJ1-5	few	TRBV24-1	TGTGCCACCAGCGAGGGCGGATACAATCAGCCCCAGCATTTT	CATSEGGYNQPQHF
TRBD2	TRBJ2-5	few	TRBV9	TGTGCCAGCAGCTCTCTGACGACTAGCGGGAGCACCCAGTACTTC	CASSSLTTSGSTQYF
TRBD2	TRBJ2-5	.	TRBV29-1	TGCAGCGTTTGCGAAGCGGGAGGGGGAGGGACCCAGTACTTC	CSVCEAGGGGTQYF
TRBD2	TRBJ2-3	few	TRBV2	TGTGCCAGCAGCGCGACTAGCGGGAGTTGGGATACGCAGTATTTT	CASSATSGSWDTQYF
TRBD1	TRBJ1-2	few	TRBV28	TGTGCCAGCAGTTCGACCGGGACAGGGGGTCTCTATGGCTACACCTTC	CASSSTGTGGLYGYTF